A single sample is the source of the 4 T cell receptor beta chains below, sequenced in a study of beta chain features in type 1 diabetes. Reverse transcribing all isolated RNA meant expressed TCRB transcripts were sequenced. Repertoires were generated with immunoSEQ multiplex PCR, while TCRdb's copy carries only in-frame clones and drops some. The table has hundreds of thousands of clones, 11% seen once. The specimen sequenced was naive CD4+ T cells from blood. All receptors derive from a woman aged 18 to 35 in good health.

This clone was counted a few times. This sequence joins TRBV7-9 and TRBJ2-1; the match to TRBD2 covers 12 bases. After removal of 8 bases from V and 5 bases from J, the junction contained 7 bases not matched to a gene. The CDR3 length is 15 residues. Germline assignment: CDR1 SEHNR and CDR2 FQNEAQ (reference sequence). The CDR3, as DNA: TGTGCCAGCTTAACTAGCGGGGGGAAGAACAATGAGCAGTTCTTC. Translated, it gives CASLTSGGKNNEQFF.

This clone was detected only a few times. The rearrangement links TRBV7-9 to TRBJ1-1; 7 bases map to TRBD1. The CDR3 runs 14 residues. CDR1 and CDR2 (germline): SEHNR, FQNEAQ (reference sequence). Unmatched junction bases numbered 6, after V lost 4 bases and J lost 4 bases. The CDR3 is CASSSQQGGTEAFF. CDR3 nucleotide sequence: TGTGCCAGCAGCTCTCAGCAGGGGGGCACTGAAGCTTTCTTT.

This clone was seen a few times. The chain joins TRBV7-9 to TRBJ2-7; no reliable D call. Trimming removed 2 bases from V and 4 bases from J, with 15 bases in between. The length of the CDR3 is 15 residues. Germline-derived CDR1 and CDR2 are SEHNR and FQNEAQ (reference sequence). The CDR3 sequence: CASSLFDNLGYEQYF. CDR3 bases: TGTGCCAGCAGCTTATTCGACAACCTGGGGTACGAGCAGTACTTC.

This clone has a count of ten or more. The chain couples TRBV25-1 to TRBJ2-4; 7 positions match TRBD2. The CDR3 runs 18 residues. With V trimmed by 3 bases and J by 0 bases, 11 bases remained unmatched. Germline CDR1 MGHDK, CDR2 SYGVNS. The CDR3 region has the DNA TGTGCCAGCAGTGACGGCAGGAGCGGGATCCTAGCCAAAAACATTCAGTACTTC. Amino acid sequence: CASSDGRSGILAKNIQYF.